This record concerns one T cell receptor (beta chain) sequence. As yet, its antigen is unknown. The method was immunoSEQ multiplex PCR; TCRdb's version includes in-frame clones alone and lacks a portion of them. The data hold roughly 70,000 clones, with around four fifths observed a single time. These data belong to a study of cytomegalovirus exposure and HLA in healthy donors. Study-wide context: Later analysis reported that the 120 or so validation repertoires shared the platform of the 650 to 700 first-cohort repertoires.

Germline V gene data show CDR1 as LNHDA and CDR2 as SQIVND (reference sequence). V lost 4 bases, J lost 0 bases, and 10 bases stayed unmatched. This CDR3 contains 17 residues. Overall study findings and caveats: Later, an analysis found that TCR clusters from the first cohort tended to co-occur in the 120 or so validation repertoires. Per published reports, the classifier diagnosed cytomegalovirus status with high specificity and sensitivity. Specificity for CMV antigens was confirmed in vitro for a few of the CMV-associated chains.

Material for sequencing was PBMCs. This receptor was taken from a young man in good health and CMV-seronegative. V usage is TRBV19 and J usage is TRBJ2-7; 9 nucleotides agree with TRBD1. CDR3 DNA: TGTGCCAGTAGTACGGGACAGGGAGGGAGTAGCTCCTACGAGCAGTACTTC. Encoded protein: CASSTGQGGSSSYEQYF.